Each of the 25 T cell receptor beta chains below was sequenced from the same sample in a study of OX40 agonist ivuxolimab in advanced cancers. The assay was immunoSEQ multiplex PCR, and TCRdb's table has in-frame clones only and misses some. The profile covers 53,000 or so clones, with about 85% appearing a single time and approximately 2.8% taken by the ten largest. Sequenced material: CD4+ or CD8+ T cells sorted from blood, taken in a trial of the OX40 agonist ivuxolimab. These receptor sequences come from an adult with an advanced solid tumor such as melanoma, head and neck, liver or kidney cancer.

The chain joins TRBV7-9 to TRBJ2-7; 8 nucleotides line up with TRBD1. Trimming removed 5 bases from V and 2 bases from J; junction bases left unmatched: 5. The CDR3 covers 14 residues. Germline CDR1 and CDR2: SEHNR and FQNEAQ (reference sequence). CDR3 sequence reads: CASSPTGETYEQYF. The CDR3 bases are TGTGCCAGCAGCCCGACAGGGGAGACCTACGAGCAGTACTTC.

The chain couples TRBV6-5 to TRBJ1-1; D might be TRBD1 (5 bases). CDR3 length: 14 residues. Germline assignment: CDR1 MNHEY and CDR2 SVGAGI. V was pared by 5 bases and J by 5 bases, with 15 bases between. The CDR3 loop reads CASSGPGDGTEAFF. The DNA for the CDR3 is TGTGCCAGCAGTGGCCCCGGGGACGGGACTGAAGCTTTCTTT.

The CDR3 DNA is TGTGCCAGCAGTGATAGAGCCAGGACTGGGAAAGAGACCCAGTACTTC. Translated: CASSDRARTGKETQYF. The chain carries TRBV2 and TRBJ2-5; the D gene is possibly TRBD2 (5 bases). V was clipped by 3 bases and J by 3 bases, with 17 bases between them. This CDR3 contains 16 residues. In germline, CDR1 is SNHLY, CDR2 FYNNEI.

The chain recombines TRBV6-1 with TRBJ2-7; TRBD2 is a possible D gene (6 bases). Germline V gives CDR1 MNHNS, CDR2 SASEGT. V lost 5 bases and J lost 7, with 9 bases in between. The CDR3 length is 11 residues. CDR3 sequence reads: CASSSAGEQYF. Here the CDR3 DNA reads TGTGCCAGCAGTTCCGCGGGGGAGCAGTACTTC.

Only one count was recorded for this clone. This chain joins TRBV7-2 and TRBJ2-1, with D uncertain. In germline, CDR1 is SGHTA, CDR2 FQGNSA. The CDR3 is 14 amino acids. V was trimmed by 2 bases and J by 0 bases, leaving 5 bases between them. As DNA, the CDR3 is TGTGCCAGCAGCTTAATGGGCTCCTACAATGAGCAGTTCTTC. Its translation: CASSLMGSYNEQFF.

With regard to this clone: The limits of the CDR3 on the DNA are not certain, so only TCRdb's listed CDR3 is given. The chain recombines TRBV19 with TRBJ1-2. The CDR3 sequence runs 15 residues, both termini included. Germline CDR1 and CDR2: LNHDA and SQIVND (reference sequence). The CDR3 is CASSSPFGPGYGYTF.

The chain is built from TRBV5-4 and TRBJ2-5; D possibly corresponds to TRBD2 (5 bases). The CDR3 runs 14 residues. Trimming removed 4 bases from V and 11 bases from J, with 21 bases in between. CDR1 is SGHNT, CDR2 YYREEE, per germline (reference sequence). The CDR3 DNA sequence: TGTGCCAGCAGCCCGCCGGGATCCCCGAGGGAGCAGTACTTC. Translating it yields CASSPPGSPREQYF.

This chain links TRBV15 with TRBJ1-5; D unresolved. From germline, CDR1 is LNHNV and CDR2 YYDKDF (reference sequence). Trimming shortened V by 0 bases and J by 5 bases, and 2 bases separated the two germline ends. CDR3 length equals 12 residues. The DNA for the CDR3 is TGTGCCACCAGCAGAGATGATCAGCCCCAGCATTTT. Protein: CATSRDDQPQHF.

The gene calls are TRBV2 and TRBJ1-4; 11 bases agree with TRBD1. The CDR3 spans 15 residues. Germline loops: CDR1 SNHLY, CDR2 FYNNEI. The V gene end was trimmed by 7 bases and the J gene end by 3 bases; junction bases not matched to a gene: 4. As DNA, the CDR3 is TGTGCCAGCACGGGGACAGGGGGACCTAATGAAAAACTGTTTTTT. It specifies CASTGTGGPNEKLFF.

The gene calls are TRBV5-1 and TRBJ2-5, with 9 bases identical to TRBD2. The junction had 8 bases not matched to a gene; V was cut back by 4 bases and J by 4 bases. Germline V lookup: CDR1 SGHRS, CDR2 YFSETQ. The CDR3 is made up of 15 amino acids. The CDR3 loop reads CASSPRGSGRETQYF. CDR3 nucleotides: TGCGCCAGCAGCCCCCGGGGTAGCGGGAGAGAGACCCAGTACTTC. Full variable domain (rest looked up from reference TRBV5-1 and TRBJ2-5): KAGVTQTPRYLIKTRGQQVTLSCSPISGHRSVSWYQQTPGQGLQFLFEYFSETQRNKGNFPGRFSGRQFSNSRSEMNVSTLELGDSALYLCASSPRGSGRETQYFGPGTRLLVL.

V usage is TRBV11-1 and J usage is TRBJ2-1, with TRBD2 as a possible D gene (6 bases). Germline lookup yields CDR1 SGHAT and CDR2 FQDESV (reference sequence). With 4 bases removed from V and 8 bases from J, the gap between germline ends came to 12 bases. This CDR3 is 13 amino acids long. This chain's CDR3 is CASSWGDADEQFF. The DNA for the CDR3 is TGTGCCAGCAGCTGGGGGGACGCCGATGAGCAGTTCTTC.

The chain combines TRBV13 with TRBJ2-5, with D tentatively TRBD2 (6 bases). From germline, CDR1 is PRHDT and CDR2 FYEKMQ (reference sequence). The germline V and J ends were trimmed by 4 bases and 1 base, with 10 bases remaining between them. The CDR3 runs to 14 residues. The CDR3 nucleotides read TGTGCCAGCAGCTCCAAGGGACTCCAAGAGACCCAGTACTTC. It yields the protein CASSSKGLQETQYF.

The rearrangement links TRBV6-6 to TRBJ2-7; D is perhaps TRBD1 (6 bases). V lost 5 bases and J lost 4, with 18 bases in between. The germline CDR1 and CDR2 sequences are MNHNY and SVGAGI (reference sequence). CDR3 length: 15 residues. The CDR3 loop reads CASSPRAQRGYEQYF. The CDR3 region has the DNA TGTGCCAGCAGTCCCCGGGCCCAAAGGGGGTACGAGCAGTACTTC.

V gene TRBV5-6 combines with J gene TRBJ2-1; 7 bases fit TRBD2. The CDR3 has 12 residues. J gave up 14 bases and V 0 bases, and 5 bases lay outside the gene matches. From germline, CDR1 is SGHDT and CDR2 YYEEEE. CDR3 nucleotides: TGTGCCAGCAGCTTGGGACTAGCTCGGGAGTTCTTC. It codes for CASSLGLAREFF.

The genes are TRBV5-1 and TRBJ2-7, with D unresolved. CDR1 and CDR2 from the germline V gene are SGHRS and YFSETQ. V lost 4 bases to trimming and J lost 1 base, with 9 bases between them. The CDR3 runs to 13 residues. The CDR3 bases are TGCGCCAGCAGCCCCGGGCGATCCTACGAGCAGTACTTC. Translating gives CASSPGRSYEQYF.

The chain joins TRBV7-3 to TRBJ1-6, with D possibly TRBD1 on 5 matching bases. Trimming removed 2 bases from V and 7 bases from J, with 12 bases in between. The length of the CDR3 is 15 residues. Per germline, CDR1 SGHTA and CDR2 FQGTGA. The CDR3 is CASSLSGNLNSPLHF. Written as DNA, the CDR3 is TGTGCCAGCAGCTTATCAGGGAACCTAAATTCACCCCTCCACTTT.

The rearrangement joins TRBV5-1 to TRBJ2-2; 10 nucleotides align to TRBD2. Per germline, CDR1 SGHRS and CDR2 YFSETQ. This CDR3 is built from 15 residues. J lost 6 bases, V lost 2 bases, and 4 bases had no gene match. The CDR3 spells CASSFTSGKAGELFF. CDR3 nucleotides: TGCGCCAGCAGCTTTACTAGCGGGAAGGCCGGGGAGCTGTTTTTT.

V usage is TRBV4-2 and J usage is TRBJ2-1; TRBD2 matches at 15 bases. Trimming took 4 bases from V and 2 from J; bases not matched to a gene: 6. Germline V gives CDR1 LGHNA, CDR2 YNFKEQ. CDR3 length: 18 amino acids. The CDR3 nucleotides read TGTGCCAGCAGCCGGACTAGCGGGGGGGCCTTGGCCTACAATGAGCAGTTCTTC. Translated: CASSRTSGGALAYNEQFF.

The chain recombines TRBV7-3 with TRBJ1-2; 7 nucleotides match TRBD1. The ends lost 0 bases at V and 0 bases at J; junction bases unmatched: 10. The CDR3 is 18 residues long. The germline V gene encodes CDR1 SGHTA and CDR2 FQGTGA. The CDR3 nucleotides are TGTGCCAGCAGCTTAACCCCCCTCCGACAGGGAACTAACTATGGCTACACCTTC. It codes for CASSLTPLRQGTNYGYTF.

The rearrangement links TRBV18 to TRBJ1-3; D gene unclear. Trimming cost V 3 bases and J 0 bases, with 15 bases left between them. The CDR3 loop spans 17 amino acids. Germline CDR1 and CDR2: KGHSH and LQKENI. The CDR3 nucleotides are TGTGCCAGCTCACCCTTGGCGGGCCTGAGCTCTGGAAACACCATATATTTT. This translates into CASSPLAGLSSGNTIYF.

This sequence joins TRBV25-1 and TRBJ1-5, with 7 positions matching TRBD1. The CDR3 runs 13 residues. With 4 bases clipped from V and 6 bases from J, the junction kept 3 bases outside the gene matches. Germline CDR1 and CDR2: MGHDK and SYGVNS. CDR3 nucleotide sequence: TGTGCCAGCAGTGGACAGGGAGGTCAGCCCCAGCATTTT. Amino acids: CASSGQGGQPQHF.

The V call is TRBV30, the J call TRBJ1-2, with TRBD1 identical over 7 bases. This CDR3 is built from 14 residues. V lost 4 bases to trimming and J lost 7 bases; unmatched junction nucleotides: 12. In germline, CDR1 is GTSNPN, CDR2 SVGIG (reference sequence). CDR3 in amino acids: CAWTRLQGIGGYTF. As DNA, the CDR3 is TGTGCCTGGACTAGGTTACAGGGGATAGGTGGCTACACCTTC.

With respect to this clone: Distinct nucleotide sequences in the sample also encode this CDR3. The rearrangement uses TRBV9 and TRBJ2-1; D remains ambiguous. The CDR3 covers 11 residues. Trimming took 0 bases from V and 7 from J, leaving 2 bases between them. Per the germline V gene, CDR1 is SGDLS and CDR2 is YYNGEE. The CDR3 protein is CASSVDNEQFF. CDR3 bases: TGTGCCAGCAGCGTAGATAATGAGCAGTTCTTC.

The chain is built from TRBV4-1 and TRBJ2-2; the D gene is possibly TRBD1 (6 bases). V was shortened by 7 bases and J by 5 bases, with 20 bases between the two germline ends. Germline CDR1 reads MGHRA; CDR2 reads YSYEKL. The CDR3 has 16 residues. In nucleotides, the CDR3 is TGCGCCAGCACTGGACAGTTCCCATCGCTGACCGGGGAGCTGTTTTTT. Translation gives CASTGQFPSLTGELFF.

The chain carries TRBV7-2 and TRBJ2-3; no clear D. Germline CDR1 and CDR2: SGHTA and FQGNSA. Between the trimmed V and J ends, which lost 5 bases and 6 bases, there was a span of 9 bases. The CDR3 is 12 residues long. The CDR3 sequence is CASSRWMDTQYF. For the CDR3, the DNA is TGTGCCAGCAGCCGGTGGATGGATACGCAGTATTTT.